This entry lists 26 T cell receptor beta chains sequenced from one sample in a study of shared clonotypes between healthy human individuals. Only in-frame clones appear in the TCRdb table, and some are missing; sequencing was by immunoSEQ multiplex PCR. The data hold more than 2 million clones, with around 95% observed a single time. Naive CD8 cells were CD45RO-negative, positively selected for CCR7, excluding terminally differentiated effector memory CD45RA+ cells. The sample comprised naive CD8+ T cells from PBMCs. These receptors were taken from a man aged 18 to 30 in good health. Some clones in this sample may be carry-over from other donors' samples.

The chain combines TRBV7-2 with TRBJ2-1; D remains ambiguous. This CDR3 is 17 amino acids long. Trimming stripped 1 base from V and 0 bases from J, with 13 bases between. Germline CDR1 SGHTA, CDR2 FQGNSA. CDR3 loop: CASSLDLLHSSYNEQFF. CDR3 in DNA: TGTGCCAGCAGCTTAGACCTCCTACATAGCTCCTACAATGAGCAGTTCTTC. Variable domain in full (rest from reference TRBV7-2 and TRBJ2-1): GAGVSQSPSNKVTEKGKDVELRCDPISGHTALYWYRQSLGQGLEFLIYFQGNSAPDKSGLPSDRFSAERTGGSVSTLTIQRTQQEDSAVYLCASSLDLLHSSYNEQFFGPGTRLTVL.

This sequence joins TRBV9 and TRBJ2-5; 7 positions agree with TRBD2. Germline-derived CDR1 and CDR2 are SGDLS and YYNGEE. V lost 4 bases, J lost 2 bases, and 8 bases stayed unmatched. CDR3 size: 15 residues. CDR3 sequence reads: CASSQRDYLQETQYF. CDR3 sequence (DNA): TGTGCCAGCAGCCAACGGGACTACCTTCAAGAGACCCAGTACTTC.

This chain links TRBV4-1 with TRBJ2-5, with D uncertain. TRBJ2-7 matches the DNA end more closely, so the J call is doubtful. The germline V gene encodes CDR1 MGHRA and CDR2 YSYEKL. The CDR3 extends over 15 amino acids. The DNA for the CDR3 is TGCGCCAGCAGCCAAGACCAGAGAAGCTCCTACGAGCAGTACTTC. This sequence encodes CASSQDQRSSYEQYF.

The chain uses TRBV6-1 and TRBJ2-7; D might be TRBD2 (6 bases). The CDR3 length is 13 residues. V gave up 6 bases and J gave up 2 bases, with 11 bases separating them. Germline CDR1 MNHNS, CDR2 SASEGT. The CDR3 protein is CASRVGEAYEQYF. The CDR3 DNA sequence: TGTGCCAGCAGAGTGGGGGAGGCCTACGAGCAGTACTTC.

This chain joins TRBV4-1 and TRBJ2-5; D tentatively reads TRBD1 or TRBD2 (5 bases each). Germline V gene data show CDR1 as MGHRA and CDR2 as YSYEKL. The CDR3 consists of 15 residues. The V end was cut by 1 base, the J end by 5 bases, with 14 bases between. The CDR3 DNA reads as TGCGCCAGCAGCCAAGCGGGGCGTCCCTCGGAGACCCAGTACTTC. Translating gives CASSQAGRPSETQYF.

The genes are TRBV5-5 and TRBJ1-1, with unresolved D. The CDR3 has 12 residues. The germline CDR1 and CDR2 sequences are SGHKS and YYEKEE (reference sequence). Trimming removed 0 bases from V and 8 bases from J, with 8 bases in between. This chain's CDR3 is CASSLDEGEAFF. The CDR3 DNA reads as TGTGCCAGCAGCTTGGATGAGGGCGAAGCTTTCTTT. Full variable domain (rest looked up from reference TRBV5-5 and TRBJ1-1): DAGVTQSPTHLIKTRGQQVTLRCSPISGHKSVSWYQQVLGQGPQFIFQYYEKEERGRGNFPDRFSARQFPNYSSELNVNALLLGDSALYLCASSLDEGEAFFGQGTRLTVV.

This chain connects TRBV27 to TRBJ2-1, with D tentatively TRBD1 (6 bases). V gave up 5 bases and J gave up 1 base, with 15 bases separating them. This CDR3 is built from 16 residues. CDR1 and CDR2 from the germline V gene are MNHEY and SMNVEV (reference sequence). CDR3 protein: CASSRTGTPSYNEQFF. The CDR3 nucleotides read TGTGCCAGCAGTCGAACCGGGACACCTTCCTACAATGAGCAGTTCTTC.

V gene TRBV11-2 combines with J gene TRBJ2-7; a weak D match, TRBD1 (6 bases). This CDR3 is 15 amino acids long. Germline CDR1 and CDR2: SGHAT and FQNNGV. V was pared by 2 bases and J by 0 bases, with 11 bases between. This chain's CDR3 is CASSLFGTSSYEQYF. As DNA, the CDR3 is TGTGCCAGCAGCTTATTTGGGACATCCTCCTACGAGCAGTACTTC.

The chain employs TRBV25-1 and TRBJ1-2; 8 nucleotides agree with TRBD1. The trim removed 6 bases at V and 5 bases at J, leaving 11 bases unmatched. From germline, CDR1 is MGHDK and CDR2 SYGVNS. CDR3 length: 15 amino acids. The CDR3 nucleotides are TGTGCCAGCAGCCCCAGGGGGCCCCAAGGGTATGGCTACACCTTC. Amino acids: CASSPRGPQGYGYTF.

In nucleotides, the CDR3 is TGTGCCAGCAGTCGCCCGTCCGGGGGCTATGGCTACACCTTC. Its protein is CASSRPSGGYGYTF. V gene TRBV2 combines with J gene TRBJ1-2, with D tentatively TRBD1 (5 bases). The germline V gene has CDR1 SNHLY and CDR2 FYNNEI. Trimming shortened V by 5 bases and J by 4 bases, and 14 bases separated the two germline ends. The CDR3 consists of 14 residues. Using reference TRBV2 and TRBJ1-2 for the parts outside the CDR3, the full variable domain is EPEVTQTPSHQVTQMGQEVILRCVPISNHLYFYWYRQILGQKVEFLVSFYNNEISEKSEIFDDQFSVERPDGSNFTLKIRSTKLEDSAMYFCASSRPSGGYGYTFGSGTRLTVV.

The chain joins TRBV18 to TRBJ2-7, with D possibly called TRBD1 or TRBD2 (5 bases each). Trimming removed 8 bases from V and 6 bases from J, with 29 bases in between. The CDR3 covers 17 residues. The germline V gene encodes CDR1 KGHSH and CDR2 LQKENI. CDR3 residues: CASRPDQVGVSSREQYF. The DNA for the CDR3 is TGTGCCAGCCGTCCGGACCAAGTGGGGGTGTCATCGCGCGAGCAGTACTTC.

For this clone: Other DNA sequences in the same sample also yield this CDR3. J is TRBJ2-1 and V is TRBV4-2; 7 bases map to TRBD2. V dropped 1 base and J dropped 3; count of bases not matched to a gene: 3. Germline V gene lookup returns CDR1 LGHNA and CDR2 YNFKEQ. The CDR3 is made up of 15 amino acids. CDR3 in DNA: TGTGCCAGCAGCCAAGGACTAGCCGTCTACAATGAGCAGTTCTTC. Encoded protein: CASSQGLAVYNEQFF.

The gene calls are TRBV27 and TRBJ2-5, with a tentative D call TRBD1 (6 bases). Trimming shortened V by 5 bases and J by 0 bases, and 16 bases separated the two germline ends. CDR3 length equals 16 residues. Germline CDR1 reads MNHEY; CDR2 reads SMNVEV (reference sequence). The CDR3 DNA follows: TGTGCCAGCAGTACCCCGGGCAGGGGATACCAAGAGACCCAGTACTTC. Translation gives CASSTPGRGYQETQYF.

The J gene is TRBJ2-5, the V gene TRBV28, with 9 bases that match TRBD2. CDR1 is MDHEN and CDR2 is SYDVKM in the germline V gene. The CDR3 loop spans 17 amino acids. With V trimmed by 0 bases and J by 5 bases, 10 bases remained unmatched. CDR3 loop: CASSLWVAGELEETQYF. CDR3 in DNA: TGTGCCAGCAGTTTATGGGTAGCGGGAGAATTAGAGGAGACCCAGTACTTC.

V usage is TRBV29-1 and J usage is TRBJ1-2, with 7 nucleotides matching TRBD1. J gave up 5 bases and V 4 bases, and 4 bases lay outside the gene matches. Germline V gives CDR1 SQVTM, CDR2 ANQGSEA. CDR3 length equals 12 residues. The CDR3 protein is CSVVGQTYGYTF. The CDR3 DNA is TGCAGCGTTGTGGGACAGACTTATGGCTACACCTTC.

The CDR3 DNA sequence: TGTGCCACCAGCAGAGGGGGGAACTCCTACGAGCAGTACTTC. It specifies CATSRGGNSYEQYF. V usage is TRBV15 and J usage is TRBJ2-7; D possibly uses TRBD1 or TRBD2 (5 bases each). CDR1 is LNHNV, CDR2 YYDKDF, per germline (reference sequence). V gave up 1 base and J gave up 0 bases, with 7 bases separating them. This CDR3 has 14 residues.

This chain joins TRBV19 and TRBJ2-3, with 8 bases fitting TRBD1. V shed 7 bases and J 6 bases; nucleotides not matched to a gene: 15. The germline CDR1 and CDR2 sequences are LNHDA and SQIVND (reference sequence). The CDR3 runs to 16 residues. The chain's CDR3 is CASKNGQGPHWDTQYF. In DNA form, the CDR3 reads TGTGCCAGTAAGAACGGACAGGGCCCACACTGGGATACGCAGTATTTT. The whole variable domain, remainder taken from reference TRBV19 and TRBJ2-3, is DGGITQSPKYLFRKEGQNVTLSCEQNLNHDAMYWYRQDPGQGLRLIYYSQIVNDFQKGDIAEGYSVSREKKESFPLTVTSAQKNPTAFYLCASKNGQGPHWDTQYFGPGTRLTVL.

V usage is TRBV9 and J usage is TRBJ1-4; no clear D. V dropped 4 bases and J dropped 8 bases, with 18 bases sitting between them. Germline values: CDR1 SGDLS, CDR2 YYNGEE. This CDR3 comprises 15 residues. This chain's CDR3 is CASSPNADGEEKLFF. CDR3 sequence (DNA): TGTGCCAGCAGCCCCAACGCGGATGGGGAAGAAAAACTGTTTTTT.

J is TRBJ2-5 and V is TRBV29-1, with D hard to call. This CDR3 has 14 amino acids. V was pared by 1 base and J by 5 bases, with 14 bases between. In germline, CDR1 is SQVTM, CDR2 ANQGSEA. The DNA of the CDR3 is TGCAGCGTTGAAGTCGGGTCCTCATCGGAGACCCAGTACTTC. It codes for CSVEVGSSSETQYF.

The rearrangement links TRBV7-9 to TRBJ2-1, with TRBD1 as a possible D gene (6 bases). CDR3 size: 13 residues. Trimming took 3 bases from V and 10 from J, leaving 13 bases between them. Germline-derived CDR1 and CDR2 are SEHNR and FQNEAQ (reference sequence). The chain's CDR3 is CASSFEGGWEQFF. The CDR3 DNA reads TGTGCCAGCAGCTTCGAAGGGGGTTGGGAGCAGTTCTTC.

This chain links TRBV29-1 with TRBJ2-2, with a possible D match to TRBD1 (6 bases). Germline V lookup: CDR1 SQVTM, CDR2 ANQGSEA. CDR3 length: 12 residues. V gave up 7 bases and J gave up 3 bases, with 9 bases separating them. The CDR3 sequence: CSARGDTGELFF. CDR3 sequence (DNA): TGCAGCGCCAGGGGAGACACCGGGGAGCTGTTTTTT.

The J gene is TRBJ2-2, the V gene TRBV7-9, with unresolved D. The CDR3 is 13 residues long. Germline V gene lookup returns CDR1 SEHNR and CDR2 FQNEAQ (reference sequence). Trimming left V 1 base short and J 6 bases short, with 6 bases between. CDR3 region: CASSLEAAGELFF. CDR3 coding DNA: TGTGCCAGCAGCTTAGAAGCCGCCGGGGAGCTGTTTTTT.

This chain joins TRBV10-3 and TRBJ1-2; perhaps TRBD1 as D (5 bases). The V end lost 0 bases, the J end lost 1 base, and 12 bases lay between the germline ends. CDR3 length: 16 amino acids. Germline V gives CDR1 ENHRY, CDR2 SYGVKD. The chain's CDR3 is CAISESWQGNNYGYTF. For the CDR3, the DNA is TGTGCCATCAGTGAGTCGTGGCAGGGCAATAACTATGGCTACACCTTC.

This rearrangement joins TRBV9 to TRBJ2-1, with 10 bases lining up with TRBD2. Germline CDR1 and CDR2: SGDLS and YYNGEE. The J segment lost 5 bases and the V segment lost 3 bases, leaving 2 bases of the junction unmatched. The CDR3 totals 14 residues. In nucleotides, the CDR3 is TGTGCCAGCAGCGGGACTAGCGGTGACAATGAGCAGTTCTTC. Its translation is CASSGTSGDNEQFF. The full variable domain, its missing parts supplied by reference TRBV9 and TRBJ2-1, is DSGVTQTPKHLITATGQRVTLRCSPRSGDLSVYWYQQSLDQGLQFLIQYYNGEERAKGNILERFSAQQFPDLHSELNLSSLELGDSALYFCASSGTSGDNEQFFGPGTRLTVL.

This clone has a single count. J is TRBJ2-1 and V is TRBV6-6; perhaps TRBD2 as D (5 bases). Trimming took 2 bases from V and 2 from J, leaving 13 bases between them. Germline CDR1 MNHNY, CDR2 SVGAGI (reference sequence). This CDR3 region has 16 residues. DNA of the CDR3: TGTGCCAGCAGTTACCTGACGGGATCCGCCTACAATGAGCAGTTCTTC. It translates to CASSYLTGSAYNEQFF.

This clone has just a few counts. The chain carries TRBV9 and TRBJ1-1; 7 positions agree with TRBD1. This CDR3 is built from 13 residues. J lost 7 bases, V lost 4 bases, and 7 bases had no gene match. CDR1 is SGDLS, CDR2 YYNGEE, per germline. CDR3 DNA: TGTGCCAGCAGCCCCCGACAGGGCGGTGAAGCTTTCTTT. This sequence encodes CASSPRQGGEAFF.